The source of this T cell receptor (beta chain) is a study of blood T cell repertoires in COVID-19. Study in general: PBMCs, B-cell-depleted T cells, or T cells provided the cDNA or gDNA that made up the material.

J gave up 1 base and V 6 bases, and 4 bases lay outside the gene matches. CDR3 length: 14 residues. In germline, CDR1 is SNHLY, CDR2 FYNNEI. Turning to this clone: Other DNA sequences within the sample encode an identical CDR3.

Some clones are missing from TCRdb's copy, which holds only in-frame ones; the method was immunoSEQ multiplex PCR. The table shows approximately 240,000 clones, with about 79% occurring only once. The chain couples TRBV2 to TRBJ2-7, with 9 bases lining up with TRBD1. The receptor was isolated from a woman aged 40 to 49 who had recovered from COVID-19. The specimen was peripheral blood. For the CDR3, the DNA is TGTGCCAGCAGGTCCGGGACAGGGTCCTACGAGCAGTACTTC. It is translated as CASRSGTGSYEQYF.